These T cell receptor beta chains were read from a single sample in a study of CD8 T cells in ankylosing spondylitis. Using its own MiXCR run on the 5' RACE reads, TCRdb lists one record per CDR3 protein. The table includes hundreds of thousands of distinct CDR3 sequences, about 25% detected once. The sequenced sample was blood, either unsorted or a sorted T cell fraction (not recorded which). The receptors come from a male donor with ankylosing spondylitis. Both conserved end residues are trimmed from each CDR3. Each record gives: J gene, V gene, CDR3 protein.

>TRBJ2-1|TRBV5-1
ASSPGRASYNEQF
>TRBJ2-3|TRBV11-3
ASSLVAGGLTDTQY
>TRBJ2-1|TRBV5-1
ASSLTPVYNEQF
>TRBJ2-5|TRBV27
ASSSTSGTVMY
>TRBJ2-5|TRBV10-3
AISEPLAGVGETQY
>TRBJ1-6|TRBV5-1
ASRPGQGASPLH
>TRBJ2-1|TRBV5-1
ASSLGFSGDYNEQF
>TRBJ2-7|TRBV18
ASSLYLGQGHEQY
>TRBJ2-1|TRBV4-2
ASSLQTSGNDEQF
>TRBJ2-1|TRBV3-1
ASSQEGQSSYNEQF
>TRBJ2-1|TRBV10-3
AIAGLAGGEQF
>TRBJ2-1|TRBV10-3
AISDGSGPFTYNEQF
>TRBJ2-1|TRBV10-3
AIRIAGNAGNEQF
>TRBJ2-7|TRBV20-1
SARGQTGTSSYEQY
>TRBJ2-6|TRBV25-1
ASSESPSYSGANVLT
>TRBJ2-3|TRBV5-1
ASSLLNPTDTQY
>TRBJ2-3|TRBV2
ASSVAASTDTQY
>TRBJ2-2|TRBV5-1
ASSLAGDGTGELF
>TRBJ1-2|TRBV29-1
SVWGDAGYGYT
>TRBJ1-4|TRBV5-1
ASSLGTREKLF
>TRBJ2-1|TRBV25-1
ASRRGEFGEQF
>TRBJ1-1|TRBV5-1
ASSFSRDTEAF
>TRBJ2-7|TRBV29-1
SVRRNFDEQY
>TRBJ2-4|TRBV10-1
ASSEVVSAKNIQY
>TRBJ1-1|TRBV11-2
ASSLWRSNTEAF
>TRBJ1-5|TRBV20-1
SASILNYSNQPQH
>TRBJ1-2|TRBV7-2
ASSLARRTYGYT
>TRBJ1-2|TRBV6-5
ASSYTGQANGYT
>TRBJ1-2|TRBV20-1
SANIQGEGGYT
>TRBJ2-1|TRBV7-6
ASRLKTGDWDEQF
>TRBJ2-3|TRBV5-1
ASSLAPPSDTQY
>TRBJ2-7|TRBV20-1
SASSSGYSEQY
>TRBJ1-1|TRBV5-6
ASSPSGGIGTEAF
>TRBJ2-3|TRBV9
ASSVDPDPTDTQY